One and the same sample provided the 25 T cell receptor beta chains below, sequenced in a study of blood T cell repertoires in COVID-19. Some clones are missing from TCRdb's copy, which holds only in-frame ones; the method was immunoSEQ multiplex PCR. The data contain roughly 98,000 clones, around 92% of them singletons. The sample taken for sequencing was peripheral blood. The source of these receptors is a woman aged 60-75 years with active COVID-19.

V and J are TRBV27 and TRBJ1-5, with TRBD1 matching 7 bases. Germline V gene sequence: CDR1 MNHEY, CDR2 SMNVEV (reference sequence). V was pared by 6 bases and J by 0 bases, with 14 bases of the junction left unmatched. CDR3 length: 18 amino acids. CDR3 loop: CASSPSGTAAYSNQPQHF. CDR3 DNA sequence: TGTGCCAGCAGCCCGTCCGGGACAGCCGCCTATAGCAATCAGCCCCAGCATTTT.

The chain joins TRBV6-5 to TRBJ2-1; possibly TRBD1 for D (6 bases). From germline, CDR1 is MNHEY and CDR2 SVGAGI. The CDR3 covers 13 residues. The V end lost 4 bases, the J end lost 8 bases, and 12 bases lay between the germline ends. CDR3 residues: CASSSPRGDEQFF. The CDR3 DNA sequence: TGTGCCAGCAGTTCCCCCAGGGGCGATGAGCAGTTCTTC.

The chain combines TRBV5-6 with TRBJ1-5; D gene unclear. CDR1 is SGHDT, CDR2 YYEEEE, per germline. Trimming took 0 bases from V and 5 from J, leaving 9 bases between them. This CDR3 contains 14 residues. This CDR3 is CASSLGGVDQPQHF. The CDR3 DNA reads as TGTGCCAGCAGCTTGGGGGGAGTGGATCAGCCCCAGCATTTT.

The CDR3: CASSLGTGGNYGYTF. As DNA, the CDR3 is TGCGCCAGCAGCTTAGGGACAGGGGGCAACTATGGCTACACCTTC. The chain combines TRBV5-1 with TRBJ1-2; 12 bases line up with TRBD1. The CDR3 has 15 residues. CDR1 and CDR2 (germline): SGHRS, YFSETQ. V gave up 2 bases and J gave up 2 bases; unmatched junction bases: 1.

This clone has a single count. The rearrangement uses TRBV11-2 and TRBJ2-5, with a possible D match to TRBD2 (5 bases). Germline values: CDR1 SGHAT, CDR2 FQNNGV. The germline V and J ends were trimmed by 4 bases and 6 bases, with 12 bases remaining between them. CDR3 length: 13 amino acids. The CDR3 nucleotides read TGTGCCAGCAGCTACCCGGGGTTGAAGACCCAGTACTTC. Its translation is CASSYPGLKTQYF.

The chain uses TRBV6-6 and TRBJ1-6, with unresolved D. Germline V gene sequence: CDR1 MNHNY, CDR2 SVGAGI (reference sequence). The CDR3 spans 16 residues. V gave up 3 bases and J gave up 4 bases, with 13 bases separating them. The CDR3 sequence: CASSYGLPSYNSPLHF. CDR3 bases: TGTGCCAGCAGTTATGGGCTCCCCTCTTATAATTCACCCCTCCACTTT.

Sample share makes this clone medium-sized. The gene calls are TRBV10-2 and TRBJ2-5; TRBD2 matches 11 bases. V lost 5 bases, J lost 4 bases, and 6 bases stayed unmatched. The CDR3 covers 15 residues. Germline lookup yields CDR1 WSHSY and CDR2 SAAADI. The CDR3 DNA is TGCGCCAGCAGTAGAGCCCTAGCGGGAGGAGAGACCCAGTACTTC. Encoded protein: CASSRALAGGETQYF.

The chain links TRBV6-5 to TRBJ1-2; 7 bases agree with TRBD1. V lost 8 bases to trimming and J lost 1 base; unmatched junction nucleotides: 7. The CDR3 is 14 residues long. Germline assignment: CDR1 MNHEY and CDR2 SVGAGI. CDR3 loop: CASLRGQYNYGYTF. The CDR3 bases are TGTGCCAGCCTGAGGGGACAGTATAACTATGGCTACACCTTC.

The chain carries TRBV9 and TRBJ2-7, with D possibly TRBD2 on 6 matching bases. This CDR3 region has 14 residues. The germline V and J ends were trimmed by 3 bases and 4 bases, with 14 bases remaining between them. Germline-derived CDR1 and CDR2 are SGDLS and YYNGEE. The CDR3, as DNA: TGTGCCAGCAGCGGGGGGACTGAATCATACGAGCAGTACTTC. It translates to CASSGGTESYEQYF.

This chain joins TRBV28 and TRBJ2-7, with 9 positions matching TRBD1. The germline CDR1 and CDR2 sequences are MDHEN and SYDVKM. The CDR3 loop spans 15 amino acids. V was clipped by 8 bases and J by 0 bases; unmatched bases: 8. The CDR3 is CASFPGTGTSYEQYF. For the CDR3, the DNA is TGTGCCAGCTTCCCCGGGACAGGGACCTCCTACGAGCAGTACTTC.

The chain has TRBV7-2 and TRBJ2-3, with 9 bases fitting TRBD2. Germline V CDR1 and CDR2: SGHTA, FQGNSA. V lost 2 bases, J lost 0 bases, and 9 bases stayed unmatched. CDR3 length: 18 amino acids. CDR3 loop: CASSLMSSGAGSTDTQYF. The CDR3 nucleotides are TGTGCCAGCAGCTTAATGTCTAGCGGGGCGGGTAGCACAGATACGCAGTATTTT.

The V and J genes are TRBV15 and TRBJ2-5; D is possibly TRBD2 (6 bases). The CDR3 has 16 residues. Germline CDR1 and CDR2: LNHNV and YYDKDF (reference sequence). Trimming took 1 base from V and 1 from J, leaving 13 bases between them. The CDR3 sequence: CATSRGSSASQETQYF. CDR3 sequence (DNA): TGTGCCACCAGCAGAGGGTCTAGCGCGAGCCAAGAGACCCAGTACTTC.

J is TRBJ2-1 and V is TRBV2; perhaps TRBD2 as D (5 bases). From germline, CDR1 is SNHLY and CDR2 FYNNEI. Trimming took 5 bases from V and 4 from J, leaving 15 bases between them. This CDR3 comprises 15 residues. The CDR3 protein is CASSPGPRVYNEQFF. The CDR3 coding sequence is TGTGCCAGCAGTCCCGGGCCGCGGGTTTACAATGAGCAGTTCTTC.

This clone showed up just once. The gene calls are TRBV7-2 and TRBJ2-3; 10 bases line up with TRBD1. This CDR3 region has 16 residues. J gave up 5 bases and V 3 bases, and 8 bases lay outside the gene matches. In germline, CDR1 is SGHTA, CDR2 FQGNSA. For the CDR3, the DNA is TGTGCCAGCAGCTTTAAGACAGGGGGCCGTGGAGATACGCAGTATTTT. This translates into CASSFKTGGRGDTQYF.

The chain employs TRBV5-1 and TRBJ1-1; D call uncertain. Germline values: CDR1 SGHRS, CDR2 YFSETQ. This CDR3 is 12 amino acids long. V lost 4 bases and J lost 7, with 11 bases in between. The CDR3 nucleotides read TGCGCCAGCAGCAAAGACCGGAGTGAAGCTTTCTTT. This translates into CASSKDRSEAFF.

The chain links TRBV20-1 to TRBJ2-1; 7 nucleotides agree with TRBD2. V shed 3 bases and J 6 bases; nucleotides not matched to a gene: 8. CDR1 and CDR2 from the germline V gene are DFQATT and SNEGSKA (reference sequence). The CDR3 loop spans 14 amino acids. CDR3 coding DNA: TGCAGTGCTAGTCCCGGGACTACCCTCAATGAGCAGTTCTTC. It translates to CSASPGTTLNEQFF.

The chain employs TRBV24-1 and TRBJ2-5; D gene ambiguous. Between the trimmed V and J ends, which lost 4 bases and 0 bases, there was a span of 5 bases. Germline CDR1 and CDR2: KGHDR and SFDVKD. This CDR3 has 13 residues. CDR3 region: CATSDPNQETQYF. DNA of the CDR3: TGTGCCACCAGTGACCCAAACCAAGAGACCCAGTACTTC.

V and J are TRBV6-5 and TRBJ2-1, with D maybe TRBD2 (6 bases). The V gene's germline CDR1 is MNHEY and CDR2 SVGAGI. Trimming shortened V by 5 bases and J by 2 bases, and 13 bases separated the two germline ends. The CDR3 consists of 15 residues. CDR3 sequence: CASSTLSGAYNEQFF. The DNA for the CDR3 is TGTGCCAGCAGTACCCTTAGCGGAGCCTACAATGAGCAGTTCTTC.

The chain has TRBV7-8 and TRBJ1-6, with D possibly matching TRBD1 (5 bases). Trimming stripped 1 base from V and 2 bases from J, with 9 bases between. Germline lookup yields CDR1 SGHVS and CDR2 FQNEAQ. The CDR3 is 16 amino acids. CDR3 in amino acids: CASSLGGVTYNSPLHF. The CDR3 DNA follows: TGTGCCAGCAGCTTAGGGGGGGTCACCTATAATTCACCCCTCCACTTT.

The count of this clone is one. The genes are TRBV28 and TRBJ1-2; 7 positions match TRBD1. The V gene's germline CDR1 is MDHEN and CDR2 SYDVKM. Trimming took 6 bases from V and 5 from J; bases not matched to a gene: 9. The CDR3 is 14 amino acids. CDR3 sequence reads: CASRGQLPLYGYTF. DNA of the CDR3: TGTGCCAGCAGGGGACAGCTACCACTTTATGGCTACACCTTC.

The chain joins TRBV5-8 to TRBJ2-1, with TRBD2 matching 11 bases. The trim removed 4 bases at V and 4 bases at J, leaving 4 bases unmatched. Germline V CDR1 and CDR2: SGHTS, YDEGEE. The CDR3 is 15 amino acids. The CDR3 protein is CASSRGTSGYNEQFF. Here the CDR3 DNA reads TGTGCCAGCAGCCGCGGGACTAGCGGATACAATGAGCAGTTCTTC.

The gene calls are TRBV5-6 and TRBJ2-1; TRBD1 might be the D (6 bases). CDR1 is SGHDT, CDR2 YYEEEE, per germline. The CDR3 is 16 residues long. Trimming removed 5 bases from V and 6 bases from J, with 21 bases in between. CDR3 bases: TGTGCCAGCAGTTCAACAGGGCTAGAAAGTGGCAATGAGCAGTTCTTC. Protein sequence: CASSSTGLESGNEQFF.

The chain combines TRBV10-2 with TRBJ1-1; D might be TRBD1 (6 bases). Germline-derived CDR1 and CDR2 are WSHSY and SAAADI. The V end was cut by 6 bases, the J end by 3 bases, with 11 bases between. There are 13 residues in the CDR3. Here the CDR3 DNA reads TGCGCCAGCAGGGGGGCAGGGGACACTGAAGCTTTCTTT. Translation gives CASRGAGDTEAFF.

The chain uses TRBV4-2 and TRBJ2-2; 15 bases are shared with TRBD2. This CDR3 is 17 amino acids long. V gave up 0 bases and J gave up 6 bases; unmatched junction bases: 2. CDR1 is LGHNA, CDR2 YNFKEQ, per germline. As DNA, the CDR3 is TGTGCCAGCAGCCAAGATCGGACTAGCGGGAGGGCCGGGGAGCTGTTTTTT. Translated, it gives CASSQDRTSGRAGELFF.

V is TRBV6-6 and J is TRBJ1-2; tentatively, D is TRBD1 (5 bases). The V end was cut by 2 bases, the J end by 3 bases, with 10 bases between. The CDR3 spans 14 residues. Germline V gene sequence: CDR1 MNHNY, CDR2 SVGAGI (reference sequence). CDR3 region: CASSYPGGDYGYTF. The CDR3 nucleotides read TGTGCCAGCAGTTACCCCGGAGGGGACTATGGCTACACCTTC.